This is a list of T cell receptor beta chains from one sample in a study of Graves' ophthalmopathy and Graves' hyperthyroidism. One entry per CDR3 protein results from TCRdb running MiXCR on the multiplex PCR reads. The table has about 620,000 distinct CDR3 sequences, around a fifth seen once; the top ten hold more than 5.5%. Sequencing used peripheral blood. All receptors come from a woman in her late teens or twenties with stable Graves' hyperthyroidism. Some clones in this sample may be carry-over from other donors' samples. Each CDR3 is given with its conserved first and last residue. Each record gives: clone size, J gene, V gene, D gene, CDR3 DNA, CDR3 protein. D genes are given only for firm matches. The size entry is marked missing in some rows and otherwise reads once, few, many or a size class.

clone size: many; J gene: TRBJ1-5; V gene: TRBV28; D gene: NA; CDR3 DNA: TGTGCCAGCAGACCAACAGGGTCTCAGCCCCAGCATTTT; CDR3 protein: CASRPTGSQPQHF
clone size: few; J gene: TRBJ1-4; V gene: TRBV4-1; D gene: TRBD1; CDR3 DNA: TGCGCCAGCAGCCAAGATTCGGGACAGGGGCCTGCAACTAATGAAAAACTGTTTTTT; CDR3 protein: CASSQDSGQGPATNEKLFF
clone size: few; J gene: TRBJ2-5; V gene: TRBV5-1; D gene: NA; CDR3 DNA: TGCGCCAGCAGCTTGGTACCCGGGGCTAGCATTTCTGAGGAGACCCAGTACTTC; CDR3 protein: CASSLVPGASISEETQYF
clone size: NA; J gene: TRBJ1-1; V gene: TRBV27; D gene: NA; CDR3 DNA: TGTGCCAGCAGTTTTCAGGGACCGCCGACCACTGAAGCTTTCTTT; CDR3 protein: CASSFQGPPTTEAFF
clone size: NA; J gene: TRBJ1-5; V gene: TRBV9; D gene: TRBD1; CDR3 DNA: TGTGCCAGCAGCGGCCGGGACAGTGGGAATCAGCCCCAGCATTTT; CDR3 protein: CASSGRDSGNQPQHF
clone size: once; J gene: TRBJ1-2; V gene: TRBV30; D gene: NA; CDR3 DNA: TGTGCCTGGAGCCCCTCGATTCTGGCTAACTATGGCTACACCTTC; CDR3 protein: CAWSPSILANYGYTF
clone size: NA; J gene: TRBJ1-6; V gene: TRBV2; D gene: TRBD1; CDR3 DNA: TGTGCCAGCAGTGAATTGAGGCAGGGGGCGTCACCCCTCCACTTT; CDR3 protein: CASSELRQGASPLHF
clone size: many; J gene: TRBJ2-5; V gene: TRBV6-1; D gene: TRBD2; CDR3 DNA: TGTGCCAGCAGTGAAGGCGGACTAGCGGGAGACGAGACCCAGTACTTC; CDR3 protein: CASSEGGLAGDETQYF
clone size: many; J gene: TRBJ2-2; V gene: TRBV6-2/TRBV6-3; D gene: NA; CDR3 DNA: TGTGCCAGCAGTAGACGACAGGATAGTCCTGGGGAGCTGTTTTTT; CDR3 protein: CASSRRQDSPGELFF
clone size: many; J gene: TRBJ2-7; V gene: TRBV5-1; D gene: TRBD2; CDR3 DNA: TGCGCCAGCAGCGTAAGGCCGGGACTACCAACTCCCGCGGGGTACGAGCAGTACTTC; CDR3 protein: CASSVRPGLPTPAGYEQYF
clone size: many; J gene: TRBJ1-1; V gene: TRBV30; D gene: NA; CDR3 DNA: TGTGCCTGGTGCCCTGGTGGGAACACTGAAGCTTTCTTT; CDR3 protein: CAWCPGGNTEAFF
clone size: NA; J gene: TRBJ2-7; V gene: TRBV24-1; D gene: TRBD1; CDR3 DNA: TGTGCCACCAGTGATGGGACAGTTGGGGAGCAGTACTTC; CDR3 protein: CATSDGTVGEQYF
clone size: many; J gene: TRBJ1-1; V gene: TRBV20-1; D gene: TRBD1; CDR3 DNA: TGCAGTGCTAGAGGGACAGGGACACCGAGCACTGAAGCTTTCTTT; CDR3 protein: CSARGTGTPSTEAFF
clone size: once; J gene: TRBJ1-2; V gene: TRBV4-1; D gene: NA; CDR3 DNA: TGCGCCAGCAGCCAACCAGGACGGGCTGACGGCTACACCTTC; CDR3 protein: CASSQPGRADGYTF
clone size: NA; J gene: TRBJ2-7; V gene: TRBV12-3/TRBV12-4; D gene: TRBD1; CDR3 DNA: TGTGCCAGCACTGACACCGGGACAGGGAGCTACGAGCAGTACTTC; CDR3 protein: CASTDTGTGSYEQYF
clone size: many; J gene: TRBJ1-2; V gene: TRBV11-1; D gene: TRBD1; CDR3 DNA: TGTGCCAGCAGCTTTCCAGGGGGCAAGAGGAATTCTGGCTACACCTTC; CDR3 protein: CASSFPGGKRNSGYTF
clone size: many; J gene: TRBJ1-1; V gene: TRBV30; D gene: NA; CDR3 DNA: TGTGCCTGGACCTGGGGTGTGAACACTGAAGCTTTCTTT; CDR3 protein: CAWTWGVNTEAFF
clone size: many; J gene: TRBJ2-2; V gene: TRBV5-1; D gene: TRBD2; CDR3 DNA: TGCGCCAGCAGCTTGACAACTAGCGAAGGGCTGTTTTTT; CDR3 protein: CASSLTTSEGLFF
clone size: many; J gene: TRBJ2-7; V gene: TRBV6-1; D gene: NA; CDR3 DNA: TGTGCCAGCACCGAACCTTCGGCGGGATCCTACGAGCAGTACTTC; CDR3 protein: CASTEPSAGSYEQYF
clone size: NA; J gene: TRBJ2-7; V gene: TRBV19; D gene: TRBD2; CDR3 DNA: TGTGCCAGTAGTATGCTGCTAGCGGGAGGGTCCTACGAGCAGTACTTC; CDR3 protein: CASSMLLAGGSYEQYF
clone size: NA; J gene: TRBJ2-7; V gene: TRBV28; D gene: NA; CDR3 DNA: TGTGCCAGCAGTTTTAGGGTCCGAAGGCACGATCAGTACTTC; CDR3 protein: CASSFRVRRHDQYF
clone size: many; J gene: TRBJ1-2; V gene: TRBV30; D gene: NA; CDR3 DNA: TGTGCCTGGAAGTCCCCCACCTTCTATGGCTACACCTTC; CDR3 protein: CAWKSPTFYGYTF
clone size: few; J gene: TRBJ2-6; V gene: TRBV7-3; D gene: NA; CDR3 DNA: TGTGCCAGCAGCTTAAAGGACAGTGACCTCTCTGGGGCCAACGTCCTGACTTTC; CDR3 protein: CASSLKDSDLSGANVLTF
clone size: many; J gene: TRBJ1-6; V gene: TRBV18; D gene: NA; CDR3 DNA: TGTGCCAGCTCACCACAAGTGGTTGTCGATTCACCCCTCCACTTT; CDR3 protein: CASSPQVVVDSPLHF